This is a list of T cell receptor beta chains from one sample in a study of T cells in Graves' hyperthyroidism and ophthalmopathy. One entry per CDR3 protein, called by TCRdb with MiXCR from the multiplex PCR reads. The top ten clones hold 25% to 30% of a sample with some 350,000 distinct CDR3 sequences, approximately 14% of them seen once. Input material: blood. The source is a woman younger than 30 with Graves' hyperthyroidism that later progressed to Graves' ophthalmopathy. Each CDR3 is given with its conserved first and last residue. Each record gives: J gene, CDR3 length, V gene, clone size, D gene, CDR3 DNA, CDR3 protein. A D gene is named only where the DNA matches it firmly. Size is stated for part of the rows, as once, few or many counts, or as a class when the clone is expanded.

j_call: TRBJ2-7
cdr3_length: 16
v_call: TRBV5-5
clone_size: many
d_call: TRBD2
cdr3_nt: TGTGCCAGCAGCCCATTAACGGGCGGGGGAATCTACGAGCAGTACTTC
cdr3_aa: CASSPLTGGGIYEQYF

j_call: TRBJ2-3
cdr3_length: 17
v_call: TRBV25-1
clone_size: many
d_call: TRBD2
cdr3_nt: TGTGCCAGCAGTGACGGGACTAGCGGACAACTCACAGATACGCAGTATTTT
cdr3_aa: CASSDGTSGQLTDTQYF

j_call: TRBJ2-1
cdr3_length: 17
v_call: TRBV20-1
clone_size: .
d_call: TRBD2
cdr3_nt: TGCAGTGCTAGAGAGGACGAGGCTAGCGGGATCTACAATGAGCAGTTCTTC
cdr3_aa: CSAREDEASGIYNEQFF

j_call: TRBJ2-2
cdr3_length: 14
v_call: TRBV6-2/TRBV6-3
clone_size: many
d_call: .
cdr3_nt: TGTGCCAGCAGTTTCCCCGACGAAACCGGGGAGCTGTTTTTT
cdr3_aa: CASSFPDETGELFF

j_call: TRBJ2-5
cdr3_length: 14
v_call: TRBV7-8
clone_size: many
d_call: TRBD1
cdr3_nt: TGTGCCAGCAGCCCTGGGACAGGGAGGGAGACCCAGTACTTC
cdr3_aa: CASSPGTGRETQYF

j_call: TRBJ2-2
cdr3_length: 16
v_call: TRBV5-1
clone_size: few
d_call: TRBD2
cdr3_nt: TGCGCCAGCAGCCCGGGACTAGCGGTGAACACCGGGGAGCTGTTTTTT
cdr3_aa: CASSPGLAVNTGELFF

j_call: TRBJ2-1
cdr3_length: 13
v_call: TRBV12-3/TRBV12-4
clone_size: many
d_call: TRBD2
cdr3_nt: TGTGCCACCCAAATCCGGGAGGGGGATGAGCAGTTCTTC
cdr3_aa: CATQIREGDEQFF

j_call: TRBJ1-2
cdr3_length: 17
v_call: TRBV6-2/TRBV6-3
clone_size: .
d_call: .
cdr3_nt: TGTGCCAGCAGTTACTCCTCTTTGGGGGGCCCCATGTTTGGCTACACCTTC
cdr3_aa: CASSYSSLGGPMFGYTF

j_call: TRBJ2-2
cdr3_length: 15
v_call: TRBV7-6
clone_size: .
d_call: .
cdr3_nt: TGTGCCAGCAGCTTATGGGACACCAACACCGGGGAGCTGTTTTTT
cdr3_aa: CASSLWDTNTGELFF

j_call: TRBJ1-5
cdr3_length: 14
v_call: TRBV6-1
clone_size: few
d_call: .
cdr3_nt: TGTGCCAGCAGATCTCGGAGGGTCGATCAGCCCCAGCATTTT
cdr3_aa: CASRSRRVDQPQHF

j_call: TRBJ2-1
cdr3_length: 18
v_call: TRBV19
clone_size: .
d_call: TRBD1
cdr3_nt: TGTGCCAGTAGTATACGGGGACAGATCACCTCCAGCATTAATGAGCAGTTCTTC
cdr3_aa: CASSIRGQITSSINEQFF

j_call: TRBJ1-5
cdr3_length: 15
v_call: TRBV28
clone_size: many
d_call: .
cdr3_nt: TGTGCCAGCAGTTTATGGACGGAGAAGACGCAGCCCCAGCATTTT
cdr3_aa: CASSLWTEKTQPQHF

j_call: TRBJ2-1
cdr3_length: 16
v_call: TRBV2
clone_size: many
d_call: TRBD2
cdr3_nt: TGTGCCAGCAGTGAAGCGCGGCGGGAGGTGTACAATGAGCAGTTCTTC
cdr3_aa: CASSEARREVYNEQFF

j_call: TRBJ2-7
cdr3_length: 12
v_call: TRBV28
clone_size: .
d_call: .
cdr3_nt: TGTGCCAGCAGTCGTCTGAGTGGGGAGCAGTACTTC
cdr3_aa: CASSRLSGEQYF

j_call: TRBJ2-6
cdr3_length: 19
v_call: TRBV4-1
clone_size: few
d_call: .
cdr3_nt: TGCGCCAGCACCCCCTTCACCCGAGGCTCTAGGACCGGGGCCAACGTCCTGACTTTC
cdr3_aa: CASTPFTRGSRTGANVLTF

j_call: TRBJ2-7
cdr3_length: 16
v_call: TRBV4-2
clone_size: .
d_call: TRBD2
cdr3_nt: TGTGCCAGCAGCATCACCACTAGCGCCTCGTCCTACGAGCAGTACTTC
cdr3_aa: CASSITTSASSYEQYF

j_call: TRBJ2-1
cdr3_length: 16
v_call: TRBV7-8
clone_size: .
d_call: TRBD2
cdr3_nt: TGTGCCAGCAGCGCACTAGCGGGAGGAGTCTACAATGAGCAGTTCTTC
cdr3_aa: CASSALAGGVYNEQFF

j_call: TRBJ1-4
cdr3_length: 13
v_call: TRBV27
clone_size: many
d_call: .
cdr3_nt: TGTGCCAGCACCTACAGGGACGGCGAAAAACTGTTTTTT
cdr3_aa: CASTYRDGEKLFF

j_call: TRBJ2-7
cdr3_length: 13
v_call: TRBV28
clone_size: many
d_call: TRBD2
cdr3_nt: TGTGCCAGCAGCAGGGACTACCTCTACGAGCAGTACTTC
cdr3_aa: CASSRDYLYEQYF

j_call: TRBJ1-2
cdr3_length: 14
v_call: TRBV7-2
clone_size: many
d_call: TRBD1
cdr3_nt: TGTGCCAGCAGCTGGGGACAGGGGGACTATGGCTACACCTTC
cdr3_aa: CASSWGQGDYGYTF

j_call: TRBJ1-2
cdr3_length: 15
v_call: TRBV7-9
clone_size: .
d_call: .
cdr3_nt: TGTGCCAGCAGCTTGGGTCAGGGGACCCCCTATGGCTACACCTTC
cdr3_aa: CASSLGQGTPYGYTF

j_call: TRBJ2-7
cdr3_length: 15
v_call: TRBV9
clone_size: few
d_call: .
cdr3_nt: TGTGCCAGCAGCGTAGTCCGGGGCGGCACCTACGAGCGGTACTTC
cdr3_aa: CASSVVRGGTYERYF

j_call: TRBJ2-2
cdr3_length: 12
v_call: TRBV28
clone_size: many
d_call: TRBD1
cdr3_nt: TGTGCCACCGGACAGGGGCCCGGGGAGCTGTTTTTT
cdr3_aa: CATGQGPGELFF

j_call: TRBJ1-1
cdr3_length: 13
v_call: TRBV27
clone_size: .
d_call: .
cdr3_nt: TGTGCCAGCAGTGCGGAATTATTCACTGAAGCTTTCTTT
cdr3_aa: CASSAELFTEAFF

j_call: TRBJ2-1
cdr3_length: 12
v_call: TRBV28
clone_size: many
d_call: .
cdr3_nt: TGTGCCAGCAGCCGTAACTACAATGAGCAGTTCTTC
cdr3_aa: CASSRNYNEQFF

j_call: TRBJ2-1
cdr3_length: 15
v_call: TRBV24-1
clone_size: .
d_call: TRBD1
cdr3_nt: TGTGCCACCAGTGACCCTGACAGGGGAAACAATGAGCAGTTCTTC
cdr3_aa: CATSDPDRGNNEQFF

j_call: TRBJ2-7
cdr3_length: 16
v_call: TRBV27
clone_size: few
d_call: TRBD2
cdr3_nt: TGTGCCAGCAGTTCAGAGACTAGCGGGAGTGTCTACGAGCAGTACTTC
cdr3_aa: CASSSETSGSVYEQYF

j_call: TRBJ2-3
cdr3_length: 18
v_call: TRBV28
clone_size: many
d_call: TRBD2
cdr3_nt: TGTGCCAGCAGTTCACATTTTTTGCTAGCGGGTAGCACAGATACGCAGTATTTT
cdr3_aa: CASSSHFLLAGSTDTQYF

j_call: TRBJ2-2
cdr3_length: 18
v_call: TRBV4-2
clone_size: few
d_call: TRBD2
cdr3_nt: TGTGCCAGCAGTCAATTGGTCCGTAGCGGGGGAAACACCGGGGAGCTGTTTTTT
cdr3_aa: CASSQLVRSGGNTGELFF